The sequence of this T cell receptor (beta chain) was determined in a study of shared clonotypes between healthy human individuals. The ends were cut back, 4 bases at V and 4 bases at J, with 11 bases in the middle. The V gene's germline CDR1 is SGHAT and CDR2 FQNNGV. There are 13 residues in the CDR3. Authors' methods: In the immunoSEQ data, sequences were junction-only and lacked quality scores, so filtering differed. Sequenced by immunoSEQ multiplex PCR; TCRdb stores in-frame clones only, minus some. V and J calls and clone size are given by that table; D and trimming were obtained from the DNA. This sample has roughly 2.2 million clones, with 85% to 95% found just once. Whole-study results and caveats: Several donors showed sharing of approximately 5% of naive CD4 clonotypes.

Points on this clone: Its antigen is still unknown.

This receptor was identified in a man between 18 and 35 years old in good health. Some clones in this sample may be carry-over from other donors' samples. Input material: naive CD4+ T cells from PBMCs. Subset described: CD45RA+ positively selected. V is TRBV11-2 and J is TRBJ2-7, with D tentatively TRBD2 (5 bases). The CDR3 nucleotides read TGTGCCAGCAGCTCAACCCCGGGGTACGAGCAGTACTTC. Protein: CASSSTPGYEQYF.